Each of the 9 T cell receptor beta chains below was sequenced from the same sample in a study of blood T cell repertoires in COVID-19. TCRdb's copy holds only in-frame clones and misses some; the assay was immunoSEQ multiplex PCR. The sample has a few hundred thousand clones; 75% to 90% are singletons. The specimen sequenced was PBMCs or T cells enriched from blood (not recorded which). The receptors were gathered from a woman aged 25 to 39 who had been exposed to COVID-19.

This clone has only one observation. This sequence joins TRBV5-1 and TRBJ1-5, with 9 nucleotides matching TRBD1. CDR3 size: 15 residues. The V gene's germline CDR1 is SGHRS and CDR2 YFSETQ. Losses at the gene ends were 2 bases for V and 8 bases for J; bases not matched to a gene: 8. The CDR3 reads CASSLTGGVGEPQHF. CDR3 nucleotides: TGCGCCAGCAGCTTAACAGGGGGCGTCGGGGAGCCCCAGCATTTT.

The chain employs TRBV27 and TRBJ2-3; 7 nucleotides agree with TRBD2. This CDR3 region has 16 residues. The germline V gene encodes CDR1 MNHEY and CDR2 SMNVEV (reference sequence). The V gene end was trimmed by 2 bases and the J gene end by 0 bases; junction bases not matched to a gene: 5. The CDR3 DNA reads as TGTGCCAGCAGTTTACTGGCTAGCGGAAGCACAGATACGCAGTATTTT. This sequence encodes CASSLLASGSTDTQYF.

This CDR3 reads CASSSNTGGGEQFF. CDR3 bases: TGTGCCAGCAGCTCAAATACAGGGGGCGGAGAGCAGTTCTTC. The V call is TRBV13, the J call TRBJ2-1; 9 nucleotides agree with TRBD1. Unmatched junction bases numbered 8, after V lost 4 bases and J lost 10 bases. The germline V gene encodes CDR1 PRHDT and CDR2 FYEKMQ (reference sequence). CDR3 size: 14 residues.

This chain connects TRBV24-1 to TRBJ1-2, with 8 bases lining up with TRBD1. Germline V lookup: CDR1 KGHDR, CDR2 SFDVKD. The CDR3 sequence is 11 residues long. The V segment lost 12 bases and the J segment 7 bases; nucleotides outside the gene matches: 6. The CDR3 DNA follows: TGTGCCTCCGGACAGGGTGGTGGCTACACCTTC. The encoded protein is CASGQGGGYTF.

The V call is TRBV7-3, the J call TRBJ2-2; D not certain. V lost 2 bases, J lost 7 bases, and 5 bases lay in between. Germline CDR1 reads SGHTA; CDR2 reads FQGTGA. This CDR3 contains 12 residues. As DNA, the CDR3 is TGTGCCAGCAGCTTAGGCCACGGGGAGCTGTTTTTT. This gives the protein CASSLGHGELFF.

The chain couples TRBV10-3 to TRBJ1-2; 9 bases agree with TRBD1. CDR1 and CDR2 from the germline V gene are ENHRY and SYGVKD. The CDR3 has 17 amino acids. Trimming cost V 3 bases and J 3 bases; bases outside gene matches: 11. The CDR3 sequence: CAISEPDRGARDYGYTF. The CDR3 nucleotides are TGTGCCATCAGTGAACCAGACAGGGGGGCTCGCGACTATGGCTACACCTTC.

The rearrangement links TRBV30 to TRBJ2-2, with TRBD2 as a possible D gene (5 bases). V was pared by 0 bases and J by 6 bases, with 17 bases between. Germline V lookup: CDR1 GTSNPN, CDR2 SVGIG (reference sequence). This CDR3 is 16 amino acids long. The CDR3: CAWSVRGSPLAGELFF. Written as DNA, the CDR3 is TGTGCCTGGAGTGTACGGGGTTCCCCATTGGCCGGGGAGCTGTTTTTT.

The chain couples TRBV5-1 to TRBJ2-1; 9 bases are a match to TRBD1. CDR1 and CDR2 (germline): SGHRS, YFSETQ. V dropped 3 bases and J dropped 8; count of bases not matched to a gene: 9. This CDR3 is built from 15 residues. The CDR3 here is CASSSPGQGFDEQFF. CDR3 bases: TGCGCCAGCAGCTCCCCGGGACAGGGTTTCGATGAGCAGTTCTTC.

This clone has a handful of counts. This chain uses TRBV7-2 with TRBJ1-2, with 8 positions matching TRBD1. Trimming took 4 bases from V and 6 from J; bases not matched to a gene: 4. Looked up from germline, CDR1 is SGHTA and CDR2 is FQGNSA. This CDR3 has 13 residues. Here the CDR3 reads CASSSTGVDGYTF. The CDR3 DNA is TGTGCCAGCAGCTCGACAGGGGTCGATGGCTACACCTTC.